This T cell receptor (beta chain) was recorded in a study of blood T cell repertoires in COVID-19. For the study at large: Material from acute and convalescent COVID-19 was sourced from the United States, Italy and Spain. PBMCs, B-cell-depleted T cells, or T cells were the source of the cDNA or gDNA that made up the material.

The authors' processing: Reference gene primer amplification gave estimated nucleated cell counts. Some clones are missing from TCRdb's copy, which holds only in-frame ones; the method was immunoSEQ multiplex PCR. D and trimming were read from the DNA, whereas the V and J calls and clone size are those reported in that table. This sample has under 300,000 clones, with roughly 88% found just once. V lost 9 bases and J lost 6, with 13 bases in between. This CDR3 spans 12 amino acids. CDR1 and CDR2 from the germline V gene are LNHDA and SQIVND (reference sequence). The sequence was collected from a man in his forties or fifties who had recovered from COVID-19. V gene TRBV19 combines with J gene TRBJ2-3, with D tentatively TRBD1 (5 bases). The sample comprised peripheral blood. CDR3 in amino acids: CASAGMADTQYF. The CDR3 nucleotides are TGTGCCAGCGCAGGGATGGCGGATACGCAGTATTTT.